This T cell receptor (beta chain) is from a study of blood T cell repertoires in COVID-19. Profiled with immunoSEQ multiplex PCR; TCRdb holds only in-frame clones, not every one. This table holds approximately 440,000 clones, roughly 87% found once. In terms of age and location, participants ranged from roughly 18 to 95 years and lived in about two dozen US areas. Resolution of symptoms, clearance, or two negative PCRs was present in recovered Cohort 3 donors. The receptor was isolated from a man aged 18-30 years who had recovered from COVID-19. Sequencing used PBMCs or T cells enriched from blood (not recorded which).

The CDR3 sequence: CASSEALALNIQYF. DNA of the CDR3: TGTGCCAGCAGTGAAGCGCTGGCCTTAAACATTCAGTACTTC. The rearrangement links TRBV6-1 to TRBJ2-4; no clear D. The V gene lost 0 bases and the J gene lost 6 bases, with 9 bases spanning the gap. This CDR3 has 14 amino acids. The germline V gene has CDR1 MNHNS and CDR2 SASEGT.